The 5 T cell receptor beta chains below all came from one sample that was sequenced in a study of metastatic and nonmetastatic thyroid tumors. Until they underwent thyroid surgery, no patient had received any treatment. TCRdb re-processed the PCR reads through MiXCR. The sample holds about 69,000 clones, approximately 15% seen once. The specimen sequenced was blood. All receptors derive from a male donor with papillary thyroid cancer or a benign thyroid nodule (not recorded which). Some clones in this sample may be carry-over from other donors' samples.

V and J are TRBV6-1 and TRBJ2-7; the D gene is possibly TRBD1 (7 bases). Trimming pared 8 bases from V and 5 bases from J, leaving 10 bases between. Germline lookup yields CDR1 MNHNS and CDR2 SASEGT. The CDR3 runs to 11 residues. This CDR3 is CASGRGDEQYF. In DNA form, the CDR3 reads TGTGCCAGCGGCAGGGGGGACGAGCAGTACTTC.

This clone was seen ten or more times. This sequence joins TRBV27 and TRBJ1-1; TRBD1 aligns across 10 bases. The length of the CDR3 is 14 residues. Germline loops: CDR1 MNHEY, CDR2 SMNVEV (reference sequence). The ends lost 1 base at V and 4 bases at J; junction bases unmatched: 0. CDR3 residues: CASSLWTGGTEAFF. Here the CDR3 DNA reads TGTGCCAGCAGTTTATGGACAGGGGGCACTGAAGCTTTCTTT.

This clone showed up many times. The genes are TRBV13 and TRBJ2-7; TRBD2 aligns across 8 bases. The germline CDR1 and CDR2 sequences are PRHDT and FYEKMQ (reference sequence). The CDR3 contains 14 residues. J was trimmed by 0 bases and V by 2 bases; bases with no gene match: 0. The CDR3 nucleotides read TGTGCCAGCAGCTTACGGGGGGGCTCCTACGAGCAGTACTTC. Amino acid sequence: CASSLRGGSYEQYF.

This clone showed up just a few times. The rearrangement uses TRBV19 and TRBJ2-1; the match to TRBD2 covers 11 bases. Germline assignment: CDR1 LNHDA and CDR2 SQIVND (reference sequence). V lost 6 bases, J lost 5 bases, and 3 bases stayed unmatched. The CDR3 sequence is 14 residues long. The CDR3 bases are TGTGCCAGTAGCCGACTAGCGGGGAACAATGAGCAGTTCTTC. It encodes CASSRLAGNNEQFF.

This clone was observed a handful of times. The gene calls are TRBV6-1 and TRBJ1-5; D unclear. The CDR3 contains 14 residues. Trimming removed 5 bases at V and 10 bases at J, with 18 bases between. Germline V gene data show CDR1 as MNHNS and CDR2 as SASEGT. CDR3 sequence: CASSRGWVAHPQHF. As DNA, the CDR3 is TGTGCCAGCAGTCGCGGGTGGGTGGCTCATCCCCAGCATTTT.